A selection of T cell receptor beta chains follows, all from one sample in a study of blood T cells in healthy people across ages. MiXCR, run by TCRdb on the 5' RACE reads, gives a single entry per CDR3 protein. The data hold 1,100,000 or so distinct CDR3 sequences, with more than 40% observed a single time. Sequenced: blood. The receptors were sampled from a woman between 55 and 75 years old in good health. Both conserved end residues are part of each CDR3. The D gene is left open where the match is weak. Clone size is shown for a subset of rows, as once, few, many or a class of expanded clone.

V gene	D gene	J gene	clone size	CDR3 DNA	CDR3 protein
TRBV4-1	TRBD1	TRBJ2-7	.	TGCGCCAGCAGCCAATCCCGGGACAGGGGCTACGAGCAGTACTTC	CASSQSRDRGYEQYF
TRBV11-2	.	TRBJ2-1	.	TGTGCCAGCAGCTTCGTCGAGGGACCCTACAATGAGCAGTTCTTC	CASSFVEGPYNEQFF
TRBV6-5	TRBD2	TRBJ2-3	.	TGTGCCAGCAGTTACTCCAGCGGGAGTGATACGCAGTATTTT	CASSYSSGSDTQYF
TRBV12-3/TRBV12-4	TRBD2	TRBJ2-3	.	TGTGCCAGCAGTGATCCACTAGCGGGAGGAGGCACAGATACGCAGTATTTT	CASSDPLAGGGTDTQYF
TRBV4-2	TRBD2	TRBJ2-1	.	TGTGCCAGCAGCCAAGCCCTAGCGGGAGTCGTCCCCAATGAGCAGTTCTTC	CASSQALAGVVPNEQFF
TRBV6-5	.	TRBJ2-7	.	TGTGCCAGCAGTTACTCGATCGGTCAGGGCATCCACGAGCAGTACTTC	CASSYSIGQGIHEQYF
TRBV3-1	.	TRBJ2-1	.	TGTGCCAGCAGCCAAGCTTACGACGAGCAGTTCTTC	CASSQAYDEQFF
TRBV10-3	.	TRBJ1-2	.	TGTGCCATCAGTGGCTTACAGGGCTCTGGTAGCTACACCTTC	CAISGLQGSGSYTF
TRBV4-2	.	TRBJ2-3	.	TGTGCCAGCAGCCAAGATCCAGGGAGGTCCGGAGATACGCAGTATTTT	CASSQDPGRSGDTQYF
TRBV2	.	TRBJ2-7	.	TGTGCCAGCAAGCTTTGGCGGGAACAGTACGAGCAGTACTTC	CASKLWREQYEQYF
TRBV5-4	.	TRBJ2-1	few	TGTGCCAGCAGCCCCCGCCCGGTTGAGCAGTTCTTC	CASSPRPVEQFF
TRBV5-1	.	TRBJ2-3	once	TGCGCCAGCAGCTTGGGCCCGGGAGTTAGCACAGATACGCAGTATTTT	CASSLGPGVSTDTQYF
TRBV7-8	TRBD1	TRBJ2-3	few	TGTGCCAGCAGCTCCAGCCGGGACAGCGGCACAGATACGCAGTATTTT	CASSSSRDSGTDTQYF
TRBV10-3	TRBD2	TRBJ2-2	.	TGTGCCATCAGGTTGACTAGCGGGAGGCCGGGGACCGGGGAGCTGTTTTTT	CAIRLTSGRPGTGELFF
TRBV20-1	.	TRBJ1-6	.	TGCAGTGCTAGAGGGGCGGATTCACCCCTCCACTTT	CSARGADSPLHF
TRBV29-1	TRBD1	TRBJ2-7	.	TGCAGCGTTTCCGGGACAGGGGGCTCCTACGAGCAGTACTTC	CSVSGTGGSYEQYF
TRBV6-6	TRBD1	TRBJ2-7	.	TGTGCCAGCAGCCCCGGACAGGACCGCCGCCCAGGGTACGAGCAGTACTTC	CASSPGQDRRPGYEQYF
TRBV15	.	TRBJ2-7	.	TGTGCCACCAGCAGCCTCGGGACCCACACCTACGAGCAGTACTTC	CATSSLGTHTYEQYF
TRBV7-3	.	TRBJ2-1	.	TGTGCCAGCAGCTCAACCCCTAGGGTTGGCGATGAGCAGTTCTTC	CASSSTPRVGDEQFF
TRBV6-5	TRBD2	TRBJ2-1	.	TGTGCCAGCAGTTTGGAACCGGGACTAGCGCCCAATGAGCAGTTCTTC	CASSLEPGLAPNEQFF
TRBV27	.	TRBJ2-7	once	TGTGCCAGCAGTTCAAGCCCCGGCTACGAGCAGTACTTC	CASSSSPGYEQYF
TRBV12-3/TRBV12-4	TRBD2	TRBJ2-3	few	TGTGCCAGCAGACCCTCTTGGGGCGGGAGGGCTGAAACAGATACGCAGTATTTT	CASRPSWGGRAETDTQYF
TRBV24-1	TRBD1	TRBJ2-7	.	TGTGCCACCAGTGATAGGCGGGACAGGGGAGGCAATGAGCAGTACTTC	CATSDRRDRGGNEQYF
TRBV12-5	.	TRBJ2-2	.	TGTGCTAGTGCCCGTCGCACCGGGGAGCTGTTTTTT	CASARRTGELFF
TRBV28	TRBD2	TRBJ2-7	.	TGTGCCAGCAGTTCTTCTCTAGCGGGAGATTATGACGAGCAGTACTTC	CASSSSLAGDYDEQYF
TRBV6-5	.	TRBJ2-1	many	TGTGCCAGCAGTTACTCGGGAGAGCAGTTCTTC	CASSYSGEQFF
TRBV27	.	TRBJ1-6	.	TGTGCCAGCAGAGAGCAGGGGCGCTCCTATAATTCACCCCTCCACTTT	CASREQGRSYNSPLHF
TRBV20-1	.	TRBJ2-7	few	TGCAGTGCTAGTGGCGGGTCAGAATCCTACGAGCAGTACTTC	CSASGGSESYEQYF
TRBV6-5	TRBD1	TRBJ2-7	few	TGTGCCAGCAGTTACTCCGGGACAGGGGTGGTCGAGCAGTACTTC	CASSYSGTGVVEQYF
TRBV3-1	TRBD2	TRBJ2-1	.	TGTGCCAGCAGCCAAGATTCACCGGGACTAGCGGGAGTGAATGAGCAGTTCTTC	CASSQDSPGLAGVNEQFF
TRBV7-3	.	TRBJ2-3	.	TGTGCCAGCAGCTTAACAAGCCTCATGGATACGCAGTATTTT	CASSLTSLMDTQYF
TRBV5-1	.	TRBJ2-1	.	TGCGCCAGCAGCTTGTCAGTACAATTCCTCAACAATGAGCAGTTCTTC	CASSLSVQFLNNEQFF
TRBV6-5	.	TRBJ1-6	.	TGTGCCAGCAGTTACTCGGGGACGCGCCATAATTCACCCCTCCACTTT	CASSYSGTRHNSPLHF
TRBV27	.	TRBJ2-7	.	TGTGCCAGCAGTTACGTTAGTTCTCGTCGCGACAATGAGCAGTACTTC	CASSYVSSRRDNEQYF
TRBV10-2	TRBD1	TRBJ2-5	.	TGCGCCAGCAGTTCCGTTGGACAGGGGCAAGAGACCCAGTACTTC	CASSSVGQGQETQYF
TRBV24-1	.	TRBJ2-4	.	TGTGCCACCAGTGAATCGTTCAGGTTAGCCAAAAACATTCAGTACTTC	CATSESFRLAKNIQYF
TRBV20-1	TRBD1	TRBJ2-3	.	TGCAGTGCTAGACAGGGGGTTAGCACAGATACGCAGTATTTT	CSARQGVSTDTQYF
TRBV27	.	TRBJ2-7	few	TGTGCCAGCACCGACGGCAAGGTGAAGCAGTACTTC	CASTDGKVKQYF
TRBV6-2/TRBV6-3	.	TRBJ2-7	.	TGTGCCAGCAGCCGCGGACGGAGCGTACTTAACGAGCAGTACTTC	CASSRGRSVLNEQYF
TRBV20-1	TRBD2	TRBJ2-1	.	TGCAGTGCTAGAGAACTTTCGGGGGGACCCTACAATGAGCAGTTCTTC	CSARELSGGPYNEQFF
TRBV7-2	.	TRBJ2-7	.	TGTGCCAGCAGCGGGAAGTCCGGGACTTGGGGGGCCTCCGCCTACGAGCAGTACTTC	CASSGKSGTWGASAYEQYF
TRBV28	TRBD1	TRBJ2-5	few	TGTGCCAGCAGTTCCCCAGGACAGGGAACACGAGAGACCCAGTACTTC	CASSSPGQGTRETQYF
TRBV20-1	TRBD1	TRBJ1-2	.	TGCAGTGCTAGAGCTCCACAGGGGCAGGACTATTGCTACACCTTC	CSARAPQGQDYCYTF
TRBV20-1	.	TRBJ2-5	once	TGCAGTGCCGGACTAACAGTAACCCAAGAGACCCAGTACTTC	CSAGLTVTQETQYF
TRBV7-2	.	TRBJ2-7	.	TGTGCCAGCAGCGGTGACACTTTTGGTGAGCAGTACTTC	CASSGDTFGEQYF
TRBV11-2	.	TRBJ2-1	.	TGTGCCAGCAGCTTAGTAGGAGGAGGGGGCTCGTGGGAGGGGCTGGGAAAAGAGCAGTTCTTC	CASSLVGGGGSWEGLGKEQFF
TRBV20-1	.	TRBJ1-2	.	TGCAGTGCTAGAGTTATGAGCCGGGGGGGGGCATATGGCTACACCTTC	CSARVMSRGGAYGYTF
TRBV20-1	.	TRBJ2-7	.	TGCAGTGCTAGAGATGCCGCAGGGAGTATCAATGAGCAGTACTTC	CSARDAAGSINEQYF
TRBV7-9	TRBD1	TRBJ1-1	few	TGTGCCAGCAGACAGGGGGCGCGGACTGAAGCTTTCTTT	CASRQGARTEAFF
TRBV11-2	.	TRBJ2-7	many	TGTGCCAGCAGCTTAGATTCAGGCGGACGCTACGAGCAGTACTTC	CASSLDSGGRYEQYF
TRBV7-9	TRBD2	TRBJ2-3	.	TGTGCCAACAGCTACGGGACTAGCGGATCAGATACGCAGTATTTT	CANSYGTSGSDTQYF
TRBV7-2	.	TRBJ2-6	few	TGTGCCAGCAGCTCCCTAGGGGGAGGGTCTGGGGCCAACGTCCTGACTTTC	CASSSLGGGSGANVLTF
TRBV5-1	.	TRBJ2-3	.	TGCGCCAGCAGCTTCGGACTGGACCCTAGCACAGATACGCAGTATTTT	CASSFGLDPSTDTQYF
TRBV25-1	TRBD2	TRBJ2-7	.	TGTGCCAGCAGTGTAGCGGGACTTACCTACGAGCAGTACTTC	CASSVAGLTYEQYF
TRBV4-2	TRBD2	TRBJ2-1	.	TGTGCCAGCAGCCAGGTCTCTAGCGGGAGCTGGGCAAATGAGCAGTTCTTC	CASSQVSSGSWANEQFF
TRBV20-1	TRBD2	TRBJ2-1	.	TGCAGTGCGGGACGGACTAGTAATAGGGTTGAGCAGTTCTTC	CSAGRTSNRVEQFF
TRBV20-1	TRBD2	TRBJ2-7	.	TGCAGTGCTGAGGATAGGGCTAGCGGCTCCTACGGGCAGTACTTC	CSAEDRASGSYGQYF
TRBV28	.	TRBJ2-1	.	TGTGCCAGCAGCCGGATCCTCGGGCTCCATGAGCAGTTCTTC	CASSRILGLHEQFF
TRBV5-1	.	TRBJ2-7	.	TGCGCCAGCAGCTTAGGCTCACAGGGATTCTACGAGCAGTACTTC	CASSLGSQGFYEQYF